Listed below are T cell receptor beta chains from one sample, sequenced in a study of beta chain features in type 1 diabetes. The table came from immunoSEQ multiplex PCR; TCRdb's copy has only in-frame clones and leaves some out. The table records 93,000 or so clones, 25% to 30% of them present only once. Specimen: central memory CD4+ T cells from blood. The receptors stem from a woman under 30 with type 1 diabetes. Both conserved end residues are part of each CDR3. Each record gives: J gene, V gene, CDR3 protein.

j_gene: TRBJ1-1
v_gene: TRBV6-6
CDR3aa: CASRTGSGGPGAEAFF

j_gene: TRBJ1-1
v_gene: TRBV5-1
CDR3aa: CASSLAGTGINTEAFF

j_gene: TRBJ1-1
v_gene: TRBV28
CDR3aa: CASTTGSAAFF

j_gene: TRBJ1-3
v_gene: TRBV2
CDR3aa: CASSLYDRSSGNTIYF

j_gene: TRBJ2-1
v_gene: TRBV2
CDR3aa: CASKAGEYNEQFF

j_gene: TRBJ2-3
v_gene: TRBV5-6
CDR3aa: CASSLLLGSTDTQYF

j_gene: TRBJ2-7
v_gene: TRBV7-9
CDR3aa: CASSLGRGSPHEQYF

j_gene: TRBJ2-1
v_gene: TRBV19
CDR3aa: CASSKEGPYNEQFF

j_gene: TRBJ2-1
v_gene: TRBV11-3
CDR3aa: CASTPVGGEQFF

j_gene: TRBJ2-7
v_gene: TRBV9
CDR3aa: CASSAGLAGSYEQYF

j_gene: TRBJ2-1
v_gene: TRBV18
CDR3aa: CASSTSSAGTSNEQFF

j_gene: TRBJ1-2
v_gene: TRBV7-8
CDR3aa: CASSFGTLSYGYTF

j_gene: TRBJ1-5
v_gene: TRBV5-1
CDR3aa: CASSLAGNQPQHF

j_gene: TRBJ2-1
v_gene: TRBV6-6
CDR3aa: CASSYQAASWYNEQFF

j_gene: TRBJ2-5
v_gene: TRBV19
CDR3aa: CASSTLDRAVETQYF

j_gene: TRBJ1-2
v_gene: TRBV6-6
CDR3aa: CASSSMTAFYGYTF

j_gene: TRBJ1-5
v_gene: TRBV2
CDR3aa: CASSVAGSNQPQHF

j_gene: TRBJ2-3
v_gene: TRBV7-2
CDR3aa: CASSLGGTGPDTQYF

j_gene: TRBJ2-3
v_gene: TRBV6-1
CDR3aa: CASSVWGGGSTDTQYF

j_gene: TRBJ2-5
v_gene: TRBV27
CDR3aa: CASMRLAVQETQYF

j_gene: TRBJ2-7
v_gene: TRBV11-2
CDR3aa: CASSSIRGSRGTYEQYF

j_gene: TRBJ1-2
v_gene: TRBV30
CDR3aa: CAWSVDIYGYTF

j_gene: TRBJ1-1
v_gene: TRBV11-2
CDR3aa: CASSQILQGTEAFF

j_gene: TRBJ1-1
v_gene: TRBV6-6
CDR3aa: CASSYGDRAGAFF

j_gene: TRBJ2-2
v_gene: TRBV5-1
CDR3aa: CASSFGQLTGELFF

j_gene: TRBJ2-2
v_gene: TRBV18
CDR3aa: CASSPPLSTGELFF

j_gene: TRBJ1-4
v_gene: TRBV2
CDR3aa: CASNLREVGEKLFF

j_gene: TRBJ2-1
v_gene: TRBV28
CDR3aa: CASRLSRGGGNEQFF

j_gene: TRBJ2-3
v_gene: TRBV4-3
CDR3aa: CASSQGRAGGPSTDTQYF

j_gene: TRBJ1-1
v_gene: TRBV27
CDR3aa: CASGKGRRDTEAFF

j_gene: TRBJ2-5
v_gene: TRBV19
CDR3aa: CASSPGRGETQYF

j_gene: TRBJ2-2
v_gene: TRBV11-3
CDR3aa: CASSPTGSYTGELFF

j_gene: TRBJ2-1
v_gene: TRBV18
CDR3aa: CASSPPGGRVTNEQFF

j_gene: TRBJ2-4
v_gene: TRBV5-1
CDR3aa: CASSREGDADIQYF

j_gene: TRBJ2-7
v_gene: TRBV28
CDR3aa: CAARQSHYEQYF

j_gene: TRBJ1-1
v_gene: TRBV5-1
CDR3aa: CASSQQGEVTEAFF

j_gene: TRBJ2-7
v_gene: TRBV28
CDR3aa: CASPPSTSGRSSYEQYF

j_gene: TRBJ1-4
v_gene: TRBV30
CDR3aa: CAWSASGFEKLFF

j_gene: TRBJ2-7
v_gene: TRBV5-4
CDR3aa: CASSSLAGGPREQYF

j_gene: TRBJ2-1
v_gene: TRBV19
CDR3aa: CASSLGTAGYNEQFF

j_gene: TRBJ2-3
v_gene: TRBV6-5
CDR3aa: CASSFPPFDTQYF

j_gene: TRBJ1-2
v_gene: TRBV19
CDR3aa: CASSRGLNYGYTF

j_gene: TRBJ2-5
v_gene: TRBV10-2
CDR3aa: CASSEPRWAGDKVLGETQYF

j_gene: TRBJ2-3
v_gene: TRBV7-2
CDR3aa: CASSFLSGSVADTQYF

j_gene: TRBJ2-5
v_gene: TRBV15
CDR3aa: CATRFGLSQQETQYF

j_gene: TRBJ2-3
v_gene: TRBV7-8
CDR3aa: CASSQGRSRTDTQYF

j_gene: TRBJ1-2
v_gene: TRBV7-9
CDR3aa: CASSLPQGNYGYTF

j_gene: TRBJ1-5
v_gene: TRBV27
CDR3aa: CASSSGLLPQHF

j_gene: TRBJ2-2
v_gene: TRBV28
CDR3aa: CASSFGSSGYTGELFF

j_gene: TRBJ2-5
v_gene: TRBV18
CDR3aa: CASSPGLPQETQYF

j_gene: TRBJ1-1
v_gene: TRBV29-1
CDR3aa: CSAPQLAAPEAFF

j_gene: TRBJ1-1
v_gene: TRBV5-6
CDR3aa: CASSLAGTANTEAFF

j_gene: TRBJ2-3
v_gene: TRBV25-1
CDR3aa: CASSELGISGDTQYF

j_gene: TRBJ1-1
v_gene: TRBV19
CDR3aa: CASSITSGGTREAFF

j_gene: TRBJ2-1
v_gene: TRBV4-3
CDR3aa: CASSQAAGLAGDEQFF

j_gene: TRBJ2-3
v_gene: TRBV6-6
CDR3aa: CASSYPVDTQYF

j_gene: TRBJ2-7
v_gene: TRBV2
CDR3aa: CASSRSYEQYF

j_gene: TRBJ1-2
v_gene: TRBV6-6
CDR3aa: CASSYDRTTNYGYTF